These 19 T cell receptor beta chains were all obtained from the same sample, sequenced in a study of CD8+CD57+ T cells in acquired aplastic anemia (dated by TCRdb to 2016 to 2018). The patients picked for sequencing were ones in whom flow cytometry had shown an expansion of CD8+CD57+ cells. Sequenced on an Illumina HiSeq 2000. Profiling of TCR beta VDJ combinations and CDR3 sequences used genomic DNA as the template. Using fastp trimming at Q25 and MiXCR clonotype assembly, TCRdb reanalyzed the public sequencing data and kept in-frame beta chains. Rows with a matching CDR3 protein are joined into one entry that keeps the most common DNA and genes. A total of 400,000 to 600,000 distinct CDR3 sequences appear in this sample, 25% to 40% of them only once. Around 0.82% of the sample is in the top ten clones. Sample: sorted CD4+, CD8+, or CD8+CD57+ T cells (not recorded which) from PBMCs. The receptors shown here come from a human donor with aplastic anemia.

The chain has TRBV7-3 and TRBJ2-1; D may be TRBD2 (5 bases). The germline gives CDR1 SGHTA, CDR2 FQGTGA. The CDR3 is 17 residues long. Trimming cost V 0 bases and J 5 bases, with 17 bases left between them. The CDR3 nucleotides read TGTGCCAGCAGCTTAACAATTGGGCCAGGACTTAACAATGAGCAGTTCTTC. This codes for CASSLTIGPGLNNEQFF. The full variable domain, completed using reference TRBV7-3 and TRBJ2-1, is GAGVSQTPSNKVTEKGKYVELRCDPISGHTALYWYRQSLGQGPEFLIYFQGTGAADDSGLPNDRFFAVRPEGSVSTLKIQRTERGDSAVYLCASSLTIGPGLNNEQFFGPGTRLTVL.

The table lists this clonotype with many counts. The chain couples TRBV12-3 or TRBV12-4 to TRBJ1-2; 10 nucleotides line up with TRBD1. The CDR3 totals 15 residues. The V gene end was trimmed by 2 bases and the J gene end by 8 bases; junction bases not matched to a gene: 8. CDR3 in amino acids: CASSLLRDRGFGYTF. CDR3 DNA: TGTGCCAGCAGTTTACTACGGGACAGGGGTTTCGGCTACACCTTC.

This clonotype was seen ten or more times. The chain links TRBV15 to TRBJ1-2; TRBD1 matches at 8 bases. The CDR3 contains 15 residues. The V gene end was trimmed by 0 bases and the J gene end by 5 bases; junction bases not matched to a gene: 5. Germline CDR1 reads LNHNV; CDR2 reads YYDKDF (reference sequence). The CDR3 DNA is TGTGCCACCAGCAGAGATCAAAGGACAGGGTATGGCTACACCTTC. Protein sequence: CATSRDQRTGYGYTF.

This clonotype was found a few times. The CDR3 reads CASSRSNTEAFF. For the CDR3, the DNA is TGTGCCAGCAGCCGCAGTAACACTGAAGCTTTCTTT. The V call is TRBV5-6, the J call TRBJ1-1; D is undetermined. Trimming pared 4 bases from V and 2 bases from J, leaving 6 bases between. This CDR3 contains 12 residues. Germline-derived CDR1 and CDR2 are SGHDT and YYEEEE.

The rearrangement joins TRBV7-2 to TRBJ2-1; D gene ambiguous. CDR1 is SGHTA and CDR2 is FQGNSA in the germline V gene. This CDR3 region has 13 residues. V was cut by 1 base and J by 7 bases, with 8 bases left in between. The CDR3 protein is CASSLEYRNEQFF. The CDR3 coding sequence is TGTGCCAGCAGCTTAGAGTACCGAAATGAGCAGTTCTTC.

The chain joins TRBV11-2 to TRBJ1-4; D is unresolved. Deletions cut 6 bases from V and 13 bases from J, with 12 bases between. Germline values: CDR1 SGHAT, CDR2 FQNNGV. The CDR3 contains 11 residues. CDR3 sequence (DNA): TGTGCCAGCAGAGACACGGCGCGACTGTTTTTT. It yields the protein CASRDTARLFF.

This sequence joins TRBV3-1 and TRBJ2-5; D is perhaps TRBD1 (6 bases). Germline V CDR1 and CDR2: LGHDT, YNNKEL (reference sequence). CDR3 size: 12 residues. V was shortened by 6 bases and J by 9 bases, with 14 bases between the two germline ends. CDR3 in amino acids: CASRHPTGAQYF. DNA of the CDR3: TGTGCCAGCAGACACCCGACAGGAGCCCAGTACTTC.

This clonotype was counted many times. The CDR3 is CASSLRPLSNQPQHF. CDR3 nucleotide sequence: TGTGCCAGCAGCTTGCGACCTTTGAGCAATCAGCCCCAGCATTTT. This chain joins TRBV7-8 and TRBJ1-5; D is undetermined. The length of the CDR3 is 15 residues. In germline, CDR1 is SGHVS, CDR2 FQNEAQ. V lost 3 bases and J lost 1, with 10 bases in between.

The chain joins TRBV19 to TRBJ2-7, with 11 bases fitting TRBD1. The CDR3 consists of 14 residues. Germline values: CDR1 LNHDA, CDR2 SQIVND (reference sequence). V shed 11 bases and J 6 bases; nucleotides not matched to a gene: 12. The CDR3 bases are TGTGCCTGGAGCGCCCCGGGACAGGGGGTCGAGCAGTACTTC. Protein sequence: CAWSAPGQGVEQYF. Together with reference TRBV19 and TRBJ2-7, the CDR3 gives the full variable domain: DGGITQSPKYLFRKEGQNVTLSCEQNLNHDAMYWYRQDPGQGLRLIYYSQIVNDFQKGDIAEGYSVSREKKESFPLTVTSAQKNPTAFYLCAWSAPGQGVEQYFGPGTRLTVT.

CDR3 loop: CASSEYGAHQSYNEQFF. The CDR3 coding sequence is TGTGCCAGCAGTGAATACGGCGCTCATCAATCCTACAATGAGCAGTTCTTC. The J gene is TRBJ2-1, the V gene TRBV2, with D uncertain. This CDR3 comprises 17 residues. Looked up from germline, CDR1 is SNHLY and CDR2 is FYNNEI. V lost 2 bases and J lost 1, with 15 bases in between.

V and J are TRBV11-1 and TRBJ2-6, with TRBD2 identical over 7 bases. V was clipped by 1 base and J by 0 bases; unmatched bases: 6. The CDR3 sequence is 18 residues long. Germline V lookup: CDR1 SGHAT, CDR2 FQDESV (reference sequence). CDR3 in DNA: TGTGCCAGCAGCTTAGGGGCTAGCGGCTCCTCTGGGGCCAACGTCCTGACTTTC. Residues: CASSLGASGSSGANVLTF.

The table lists this clonotype with many counts. The chain couples TRBV19 to TRBJ1-6; D is uncertain. The CDR3 has 14 residues. V was cut by 5 bases and J by 7 bases, with 12 bases left in between. CDR1 is LNHDA, CDR2 SQIVND, per germline (reference sequence). The CDR3 here is CASSPPGINSPLHF. In nucleotides, the CDR3 is TGTGCCAGTAGTCCTCCGGGAATAAATTCACCCCTCCACTTT.

The genes are TRBV19 and TRBJ2-3; D may be TRBD1 or TRBD2 (6 bases each). Germline V gene lookup returns CDR1 LNHDA and CDR2 SQIVND (reference sequence). V was trimmed by 5 bases and J by 4 bases, leaving 16 bases between them. The CDR3 sequence is 15 residues long. The CDR3 DNA sequence: TGTGCCAGTAGTGACTTCGGGGGCCGAGCAGATACGCAGTATTTT. Its protein product is CASSDFGGRADTQYF.

The sample holds a few counts of this clonotype. The genes are TRBV5-1 and TRBJ2-5; 8 bases align to TRBD1. Trimming took 4 bases from V and 0 from J; bases not matched to a gene: 5. The CDR3 runs 15 residues. CDR1 is SGHRS and CDR2 is YFSETQ in the germline V gene. The CDR3 nucleotides read TGCGCCAGCAGCCGTAGGACAGGGTACCAAGAGACCCAGTACTTC. This codes for CASSRRTGYQETQYF. The whole variable domain, filled in from reference TRBV5-1 and TRBJ2-5, reads KAGVTQTPRYLIKTRGQQVTLSCSPISGHRSVSWYQQTPGQGLQFLFEYFSETQRNKGNFPGRFSGRQFSNSRSEMNVSTLELGDSALYLCASSRRTGYQETQYFGPGTRLLVL.

This clonotype was seen ten or more times. J is TRBJ2-5 and V is TRBV29-1; D is uncertain. Germline assignment: CDR1 SQVTM and CDR2 ANQGSEA. The CDR3 loop spans 11 amino acids. The V and J ends lost 6 bases and 2 bases respectively, with 7 bases between them. CDR3 sequence reads: CSVSKQETQYF. The CDR3 DNA is TGCAGCGTCAGCAAGCAAGAGACCCAGTACTTC.

This clonotype was picked up many times. The chain combines TRBV6-1 with TRBJ1-2; possible D gene TRBD1, 6 bases. The V end was cut by 8 bases, the J end by 4 bases, with 8 bases between. The CDR3 is made up of 11 amino acids. In germline, CDR1 is MNHNS, CDR2 SASEGT. CDR3 amino acids: CASVGAYGYTF. The CDR3 DNA sequence: TGTGCCAGCGTGGGGGCCTATGGCTACACCTTC.

The rearrangement uses TRBV6-2 or TRBV6-3 and TRBJ2-7, with no clear D. The CDR3 spans 11 residues. Trimming took 2 bases from V and 4 from J, leaving 3 bases between them. The germline V gene has CDR1 MNHEY and CDR2 SVGEGT. CDR3 sequence: CASSYKYEQYF. The DNA for the CDR3 is TGTGCCAGCAGTTACAAGTACGAGCAGTACTTC.

The chain is built from TRBV2 and TRBJ1-5, with D perhaps TRBD1 (5 bases). From germline, CDR1 is SNHLY and CDR2 FYNNEI. The CDR3 runs 15 residues. Trimming shortened V by 6 bases and J by 9 bases, and 21 bases separated the two germline ends. The CDR3 region is CASSAGTHLRRPQHF. For the CDR3, the DNA is TGTGCCAGCAGCGCCGGGACCCACCTTAGGCGGCCCCAGCATTTT.

This chain uses TRBV6-1 with TRBJ2-7, with 13 bases matching TRBD2. J gave up 2 bases and V 8 bases, and 3 bases lay outside the gene matches. The germline CDR1 and CDR2 sequences are MNHNS and SASEGT. This CDR3 region has 14 residues. The CDR3, as DNA: TGTGCCAGCCATACTAGCGGGGGGGCCTACGAGCAGTACTTC. It is translated as CASHTSGGAYEQYF.